This TCR beta chain appears in the sequencing data of a study of preoperative IRX-2 immunotherapy in early breast cancer. Treatment reported: preoperative locoregional IRX-2 cytokine immunotherapy. Preoperative locoregional IRX-2 cytokine immunotherapy was tested in the phase Ib source study. Some clones are missing from TCRdb's copy, which holds only in-frame ones; the method was immunoSEQ multiplex PCR. The table has about 43,000 clones, roughly 94% seen once. V was cut by 2 bases and J by 7 bases, with 15 bases left in between. Germline CDR1 reads GTSNPN; CDR2 reads SVGIG (reference sequence). The CDR3 extends over 14 amino acids.

The chain has TRBV30 and TRBJ2-1; D may be TRBD1 (5 bases). The source was tumor tissue, collected after IRX-2 immunotherapy. The sequence was obtained from a human donor with breast cancer. DNA for the CDR3: TGTGCCTGGAGTCCAAACAGGCGGATTAATGAGCAGTTCTTC. It translates to CAWSPNRRINEQFF. Full variable domain (outside the CDR3, taken from reference TRBV30 and TRBJ2-1): SQTIHQWPATLVQPVGSPLSLECTVEGTSNPNLYWYRQAAGRGLQLLFYSVGIGQISSEVPQNLSASRPQDRQFILSSKKLLLSDSGFYLCAWSPNRRINEQFFGPGTRLTVL.